These 10 T cell receptor beta chains were all obtained from the same sample, sequenced in a study of blood T cells in healthy people across ages (dated by TCRdb to the mid-2010s). Libraries were built with 5' RACE. Sequencing used an Illumina HiSeq 2500. A second roughly 6 to 12 cycle PCR used a sample-barcoded 5' primer and a J-beta primer mix. TCRdb reprocessed the public reads (quality trimming at Q25 with fastp, clone calling with MiXCR) and kept in-frame beta chains. CDR3 protein duplicates are merged, each entry listing the most common genes and DNA. The sample includes 800,000 to 950,000 distinct CDR3 sequences, with about 48% observed a single time. The biggest ten clones account for 13% of the sample. Material for sequencing was blood. The source of these receptors is a man aged 25-45 years in good health.

The V and J genes are TRBV27 and TRBJ2-1; 8 nucleotides match TRBD1. V shed 4 bases and J 6 bases; nucleotides not matched to a gene: 11. This CDR3 is built from 16 residues. The germline CDR1 and CDR2 sequences are MNHEY and SMNVEV (reference sequence). As DNA, the CDR3 is TGTGCCAGCAGTTCGCTACGGGACAGGTTTGGCAATGAGCAGTTCTTC. The encoded protein is CASSSLRDRFGNEQFF.

The CDR3 here is CASSTGGDYTF. DNA of the CDR3: TGTGCCAGCAGTACAGGGGGCGACTACACCTTC. The rearrangement joins TRBV12-3 or TRBV12-4 to TRBJ1-2; 9 nucleotides line up with TRBD1. The CDR3 spans 11 residues. V shed 5 bases and J 10 bases; nucleotides not matched to a gene: 2.

The chain joins TRBV7-9 to TRBJ1-1, with a possible D match to TRBD1 (5 bases). CDR1 is SEHNR and CDR2 is FQNEAQ in the germline V gene (reference sequence). V was shortened by 1 base and J by 6 bases, with 6 bases between the two germline ends. There are 12 residues in the CDR3. In DNA form, the CDR3 reads TGTGCCAGCAGCTTAGTCAGGGCTGAAGCTTTCTTT. Amino acid sequence: CASSLVRAEAFF.

This chain links TRBV7-2 with TRBJ2-1; TRBD2 matches at 8 bases. Germline V gene data show CDR1 as SGHTA and CDR2 as FQGNSA. CDR3 size: 15 residues. The ends lost 5 bases at V and 2 bases at J; junction bases unmatched: 5. The CDR3 spells CASSLSGVAYNEQFF. The CDR3, as DNA: TGTGCCAGCAGCCTTAGCGGGGTGGCCTACAATGAGCAGTTCTTC.

The V and J genes are TRBV2 and TRBJ1-2, with D perhaps TRBD1 (6 bases). Trimming stripped 7 bases from V and 4 bases from J, with 13 bases between. The CDR3 spans 13 residues. The germline V gene encodes CDR1 SNHLY and CDR2 FYNNEI. CDR3 nucleotide sequence: TGTGCCAGCACTCAGGGGAACACCTATGGCTACACCTTC. Its translation: CASTQGNTYGYTF.

This clonotype has a count of ten or more. V usage is TRBV7-9 and J usage is TRBJ1-5, with TRBD1 identical over 9 bases. Per the germline V gene, CDR1 is SEHNR and CDR2 is FQNEAQ (reference sequence). Trimming at V came to 5 bases and at J to 2 bases, leaving 4 bases not matched to a gene. The CDR3 extends over 15 amino acids. CDR3 nucleotides: TGTGCCAGCAGCCGACAGGGGGAGCGCAATCAGCCCCAGCATTTT. Translated, it gives CASSRQGERNQPQHF.

This clonotype was counted between two and nine times. V gene TRBV20-1 combines with J gene TRBJ2-1, with 8 bases identical to TRBD2. Germline V gives CDR1 DFQATT, CDR2 SNEGSKA (reference sequence). The ends lost 4 bases at V and 10 bases at J; junction bases unmatched: 9. The CDR3 consists of 13 residues. CDR3: CSAIGGAFWEQFF. The CDR3 bases are TGCAGTGCTATCGGGGGGGCCTTCTGGGAGCAGTTCTTC.

V is TRBV5-5 and J is TRBJ1-1, with 9 nucleotides matching TRBD1. Per germline, CDR1 SGHKS and CDR2 YYEKEE (reference sequence). Trimming at V came to 0 bases and at J to 5 bases, leaving 2 bases not matched to a gene. The CDR3 has 14 amino acids. The CDR3 sequence is CASSLGQGETEAFF. The CDR3, as DNA: TGTGCCAGCAGCTTGGGACAGGGGGAGACTGAAGCTTTCTTT.

This clonotype has just a few counts. The rearrangement uses TRBV29-1 and TRBJ1-2, with TRBD1 as a possible D gene (5 bases). Trimming removed 7 bases at V and 3 bases at J, with 18 bases between. The V gene's germline CDR1 is SQVTM and CDR2 ANQGSEA. There are 14 residues in the CDR3. CDR3 bases: TGCAGCGCCGCCAATTACGGGGGTTACTATGGCTACACCTTC. Translating gives CSAANYGGYYGYTF.

The chain carries TRBV28 and TRBJ2-7; D is uncertain. The CDR3 contains 14 residues. V was shortened by 7 bases and J by 4 bases, with 17 bases between the two germline ends. Germline loops: CDR1 MDHEN, CDR2 SYDVKM. The CDR3, as DNA: TGTGCCAGCAACTCTCCAGAGCCGAATTACGAGCAGTACTTC. Protein product: CASNSPEPNYEQYF.